The 17 T cell receptor beta chains presented below share a single source sample, sequenced in a study of naive and memory T cell subsets (dated by TCRdb to 2017 to 2019). The method behind the library was UMI-ligation and nested PCR. Sequencing instrument: Illumina MiSeq. The beta constant-region primer was an equimolar mix of two oligonucleotides covering both TRBC1 and TRBC2. TCRdb took the public reads, trimmed them with fastp at Q25, ran MiXCR for clone calling and kept in-frame beta chains. Rows are combined by CDR3 protein, so each entry shows the most common genes and DNA. Counted in this sample were under 150,000 distinct CDR3 sequences; over 15% of them appeared once. Around 0.14% of the sample is in the top ten clones. Sequenced material: naive CD4+ T cells from blood. The cell subset or site label for this specimen denotes: naive T cells, CD45RA high CD27+. The receptor source for this set is a human donor in good health.

The J gene is TRBJ1-1, the V gene TRBV12-3 or TRBV12-4, with TRBD1 matching over 11 bases. The CDR3 loop spans 17 amino acids. With 4 bases clipped from V and 4 bases from J, the junction kept 11 bases outside the gene matches. In DNA form, the CDR3 reads TGTGCCAGCAGTTCACATTGGACAGGGGGCGAGGGCACTGAAGCTTTCTTT. Protein product: CASSSHWTGGEGTEAFF.

This rearrangement joins TRBV29-1 to TRBJ1-1, with a possible D match to TRBD1 (6 bases). The germline V and J ends were trimmed by 7 bases and 4 bases, with 16 bases remaining between them. Germline CDR1 and CDR2: SQVTM and ANQGSEA. The CDR3 spans 13 residues. CDR3 coding DNA: TGCAGCGGGGGGCAGGGTTATGGCACTGAAGCTTTCTTT. This translates into CSGGQGYGTEAFF.

This chain joins TRBV7-3 and TRBJ1-6; D might be TRBD1 (5 bases). Germline lookup yields CDR1 SGHTA and CDR2 FQGTGA. The V end was cut by 5 bases, the J end by 7 bases, with 18 bases between. The CDR3 runs to 16 residues. The CDR3 protein is CASSNSGRGWNSPLHF. The CDR3 DNA sequence: TGTGCCAGCAGCAACAGCGGGCGGGGCTGGAATTCACCCCTCCACTTT.

Comments on this clonotype: One end of the junction varies from germline; a read error may be responsible. The rearrangement joins TRBV10-3 to TRBJ2-1; 9 bases are a match to TRBD1. CDR3 length: 16 amino acids. The germline V gene encodes CDR1 ENHRY and CDR2 SYGVKD. CDR3 protein: CTISVRTGGAYNEQFF. In DNA form, the CDR3 reads TGTACCATCAGTGTCCGAACAGGGGGCGCATACAATGAGCAGTTCTTC.

Only a few counts were recorded for this clonotype. This chain connects TRBV10-2 to TRBJ2-1, with no clear D. Germline V lookup: CDR1 WSHSY, CDR2 SAAADI. The V end was cut by 7 bases, the J end by 6 bases, with 16 bases between. CDR3 size: 14 residues. Here the CDR3 reads CASTRAAVGNEQFF. The CDR3 DNA is TGCGCCAGCACCCGGGCGGCCGTGGGCAATGAGCAGTTCTTC.

This clonotype occurred many times. This chain connects TRBV24-1 to TRBJ2-1; TRBD2 matches 9 bases. The CDR3 has 16 residues. V shed 2 bases and J 4 bases; nucleotides not matched to a gene: 5. CDR1 and CDR2 (germline): KGHDR, SFDVKD. CDR3 nucleotide sequence: TGTGCCACCAGTGATTCTAGCGGGATCAGGTACAATGAGCAGTTCTTC. It codes for CATSDSSGIRYNEQFF.

This chain's CDR3 is CSVAGQTSNQPQHF. CDR3 sequence (DNA): TGCAGCGTCGCGGGACAGACTTCTAATCAGCCCCAGCATTTT. The chain employs TRBV29-1 and TRBJ1-5, with 7 nucleotides matching TRBD1. Trimming cost V 6 bases and J 4 bases; bases outside gene matches: 9. The CDR3 extends over 14 amino acids. The germline V gene has CDR1 SQVTM and CDR2 ANQGSEA.

This clonotype turned up a few times. The rearrangement links TRBV20-1 to TRBJ2-3; 9 bases fit TRBD1. The CDR3 totals 13 residues. The ends lost 5 bases at V and 3 bases at J; junction bases unmatched: 3. Germline CDR1 DFQATT, CDR2 SNEGSKA (reference sequence). The CDR3 spells CSAAQGATDTQYF. The CDR3 nucleotides read TGCAGTGCTGCACAGGGGGCGACAGATACGCAGTATTTT.

The chain uses TRBV29-1 and TRBJ1-3; weak D call: TRBD1 (5 bases). Trimming took 1 base from V and 7 from J, leaving 14 bases between them. Germline CDR1 SQVTM, CDR2 ANQGSEA. This CDR3 has 14 amino acids. CDR3 coding DNA: TGCAGCGTTGAAGGGGCTCTTGGGACGAACACCATATATTTT. Protein product: CSVEGALGTNTIYF.

The chain carries TRBV5-1 and TRBJ2-7; the match to TRBD1 covers 7 bases. V lost 0 bases to trimming and J lost 6 bases; unmatched junction nucleotides: 6. Germline V gene sequence: CDR1 SGHRS, CDR2 YFSETQ. The CDR3 length is 14 residues. The chain's CDR3 is CASSLEGALSEQYF. As DNA, the CDR3 is TGCGCCAGCAGCTTGGAGGGGGCGCTCAGCGAGCAGTACTTC.

This sequence joins TRBV10-3 and TRBJ2-7; 9 positions agree with TRBD2. V shed 10 bases, J shed 1 base, and the junction held 8 bases outside the gene matches. The CDR3 contains 14 residues. Germline CDR1 is ENHRY and CDR2 is SYGVKD. Here the CDR3 reads CATTAAGGSYEQYF. CDR3 nucleotides: TGTGCCACCACGGCGGCGGGGGGGTCCTACGAGCAGTACTTC.

The genes are TRBV12-3 or TRBV12-4 and TRBJ1-5, with a tentative D call TRBD1 (6 bases). The CDR3 is 17 amino acids. Trimming stripped 5 bases from V and 3 bases from J, with 20 bases between. The CDR3: CASSTSRGSETNQPQHF. Written as DNA, the CDR3 is TGTGCCAGCAGTACAAGCAGGGGTTCTGAGACCAATCAGCCCCAGCATTTT.

This clonotype has just a few counts. The chain links TRBV7-2 to TRBJ1-2; D may be TRBD1 (5 bases). V was trimmed by 4 bases and J by 5 bases, leaving 17 bases between them. The germline CDR1 and CDR2 sequences are SGHTA and FQGNSA. This CDR3 comprises 15 residues. The CDR3 region is CASSSTGRTSYGYTF. In nucleotides, the CDR3 is TGTGCCAGCAGCTCTACGGGACGGACGTCTTATGGCTACACCTTC.

This clonotype was seen only a few times. This chain links TRBV6-1 with TRBJ2-7; TRBD1 or TRBD2 may be the D gene (6 bases each). Deletions cut 1 base from V and 2 bases from J, with 12 bases between. The CDR3 totals 15 residues. CDR1 and CDR2 (germline): MNHNS, SASEGT. The CDR3 spells CASSEVTGATYEQYF. In DNA form, the CDR3 reads TGTGCCAGCAGTGAAGTAACGGGGGCGACCTACGAGCAGTACTTC.

This clonotype was observed a handful of times. V is TRBV4-2 and J is TRBJ2-2, with 8 bases identical to TRBD2. CDR1 and CDR2 from the germline V gene are LGHNA and YNFKEQ. With V trimmed by 1 base and J by 1 base, 5 bases remained unmatched. The length of the CDR3 is 17 residues. As DNA, the CDR3 is TGTGCCAGCAGCCAAGTTCACGGGAGGGAGAACACCGGGGAGCTGTTTTTT. As protein: CASSQVHGRENTGELFF.

This clonotype was found a few times. V is TRBV30 and J is TRBJ1-1; possibly TRBD1 for D (5 bases). The V end was cut by 2 bases, the J end by 7 bases, with 11 bases between. This CDR3 is 12 amino acids long. The germline gives CDR1 GTSNPN, CDR2 SVGIG (reference sequence). CDR3 loop: CAWSIHGGEAFF. CDR3 bases: TGTGCCTGGAGTATTCACGGGGGTGAAGCTTTCTTT.

This clonotype was detected only a few times. The gene calls are TRBV20-1 and TRBJ2-1; D uncertain. The CDR3 totals 13 residues. Trimming removed 3 bases at V and 0 bases at J, with 6 bases between. CDR1 is DFQATT, CDR2 SNEGSKA, per germline (reference sequence). For the CDR3, the DNA is TGCAGTGCTAGTCCCAGCTCCTACAATGAGCAGTTCTTC. It specifies CSASPSSYNEQFF.